A single sample gave rise to the 18 T cell receptor delta chains below, sequenced in a study of gamma-delta T cells after stem cell transplantation. TCRdb reprocessed the RT-PCR reads using CATT. The repertoire holds about 3,200 delta-chain clones, with 4% to 6% as singletons. The sample consisted of gamma-delta T cells. Receptor source: a human donor. It is not recorded whose cells these are; they may come from a transplant donor.

Comments on this clone: The protein TCRdb lists belongs to a much larger clone and differs from this DNA's translation at residue 4, which points to a read error; the protein shown is made from the DNA. V and J are TRDV2 and TRDJ1; possibly TRDD3 for D (5 bases). There are 15 residues in the CDR3. Germline V gene lookup returns CDR1 GEAIGNYY and CDR2 EKD. The CDR3 sequence: CACNTVGTYTDKLIF. DNA for the CDR3: TGTGCCTGTAACACAGTGGGGACGTACACCGATAAACTCATCTTT.

This clone has just a few counts. A read error is possible here, since a much larger clone lies one base away. The sample carries other DNA sequences with the same CDR3. The rearrangement joins TRDV2 to TRDJ1; perhaps TRDD3 as D (5 bases). This CDR3 spans 18 amino acids. V was trimmed by 1 base and J by 0 bases, leaving 20 bases between them. Looked up from germline, CDR1 is GEAIGNYY and CDR2 is EKD. Written as DNA, the CDR3 is TGTGCCTGTGACACAGTGGGATCCAAAGCCGTGTACACCGATAAACTCATCTTT. It encodes CACDTVGSKAVYTDKLIF.

In its sample, this clone was seen many times. This likely reflects a read error, since a far larger clone is one base away. The chain employs TRDV2 and TRDJ3; TRDD3 matches 8 bases. Germline CDR1 GEAIGNYY, CDR2 EKD. The CDR3 loop spans 19 amino acids. The ends lost 0 bases at V and 2 bases at J; junction bases unmatched: 8. DNA of the CDR3: TGTGCCTGTGACACCACTGGGGGCTATAGCCCCTGGGACACCCGACAGATGTTTTTC. This translates into CACDTTGGYSPWDTRQMFF.

This clone has more than one count but fewer than ten. The mismatch at residue 12 between this DNA's translation and the TCRdb protein of a much larger clone likely reflects a read error; the protein shown is translated from the DNA. J is TRDJ1 and V is TRDV2; 12 bases line up with TRDD3. The CDR3 runs to 18 residues. V shed 0 bases, J shed 0 bases, and the junction held 7 bases outside the gene matches. Germline V gives CDR1 GEAIGNYY, CDR2 EKD. The CDR3 bases are TGTGCCTGTGACACCGTTTCGACTGGGGGATACAACACCGATAAACTCATCTTT. Its protein is CACDTVSTGGYNTDKLIF.

In the case of this clone: TCRdb's protein, taken from a much larger clone, differs from this DNA's translation at residue 7, likely owing to a read error; the protein displayed comes from the DNA. The J gene is TRDJ1, the V gene TRDV2, with 10 bases matching TRDD3. This CDR3 spans 18 amino acids. CDR1 GEAIGNYY and CDR2 EKD come from the germline V gene. Trimming removed 2 bases from V and 1 base from J; junction bases left unmatched: 12. This CDR3 reads CACDRITTGGFRTDKLIF. CDR3 nucleotides: TGTGCCTGTGACAGGATTACAACTGGGGGATTTCGCACCGATAAACTCATCTTT.

About this clone: A clone one base away is much larger, so this may be a read error. Additional DNA sequences in this sample encode the identical CDR3. The chain joins TRDV2 to TRDJ1, with 10 bases matching TRDD3. The length of the CDR3 is 18 residues. Germline-derived CDR1 and CDR2 are GEAIGNYY and EKD. In DNA, the CDR3 is TGCGCCTGTGACACCGTCGAGGTGGGGGATACTCTCTCCGATAAACTCATCTTT. Protein product: CACDTVEVGDTLSDKLIF.

This clone has only a few counts. Since a much larger clone is just one base distant, this may be a read error. Other DNA sequences in the same sample also yield this CDR3. In DNA form, the CDR3 reads TGTGCCTGTGATACTCTGGGGGATGACACCGATAAACTCATCTTT. Translation gives CACDTLGDDTDKLIF. This chain joins TRDV2 and TRDJ1; the match to TRDD3 covers 9 bases. V was pared by 4 bases and J by 0 bases, with 5 bases of the junction left unmatched. In germline, CDR1 is GEAIGNYY, CDR2 EKD. This CDR3 comprises 15 residues.

A remark on this clone: Translating this DNA gives a protein that differs at residue 20 from the TCRdb one, which belongs to a much larger clone; a read error is likely, and the protein shown is this translation. The V and J genes are TRDV2 and TRDJ3; 8 bases are shared with TRDD3. Per germline, CDR1 GEAIGNYY and CDR2 EKD. The CDR3 is 22 residues long. CDR3 sequence: CACDTVEYTGGAASWDTRQIFF. The CDR3 coding sequence is TGTGCCTGTGACACGGTTGAATATACTGGGGGTGCCGCGTCCTGGGACACCCGACAGATTTTTTTC.

Regarding this clone: TCRdb lists the protein of a much larger clone for this DNA, which differs at residue 11, so this is likely a read error; the protein given here is translated from the DNA itself. The chain links TRDV2 to TRDJ1; TRDD3 matches 13 bases. CDR1 and CDR2 (germline): GEAIGNYY, EKD. J gave up 0 bases and V 3 bases, and 9 bases lay outside the gene matches. CDR3 size: 18 residues. Here the CDR3 DNA reads TGTGCCTGTGACGTACTGGGGGATACGGAGAGGCACACCGATAAACTCATCTTT. This encodes CACDVLGDTERHTDKLIF.

Only a few counts were recorded for this clone. The TCRdb protein, from a much larger clone, departs from this DNA's translation at residue 9, likely by read error; the protein shown derives from the DNA. CDR3 sequence reads: CACDTLNLEDTQTDKLIF. In DNA form, the CDR3 reads TGTGCCTGTGACACCTTAAACCTGGAGGATACGCAAACCGATAAACTCATCTTT. V gene TRDV2 combines with J gene TRDJ1; 7 positions match TRDD3. Per germline, CDR1 GEAIGNYY and CDR2 EKD. The V gene end was trimmed by 0 bases and the J gene end by 2 bases; junction bases not matched to a gene: 14. The CDR3 consists of 18 residues.

This clone was seen a few times. A far larger clone lies a single base away; this is likely a read error. The same CDR3 can be traced to other DNA sequences in this sample. The V call is TRDV2, the J call TRDJ1; 8 nucleotides align to TRDD3. This CDR3 is 17 amino acids long. Germline V gene lookup returns CDR1 GEAIGNYY and CDR2 EKD. The V segment lost 1 base and the J segment 0 bases; nucleotides outside the gene matches: 9. The CDR3 DNA is TGTGCCTGTGACACACTGGGGGGCCCCAGGGACACCGATAAACTCATCTTT. This sequence encodes CACDTLGGPRDTDKLIF.

This clone showed up just a few times. The rearrangement uses TRDV2 and TRDJ1; tentatively, D is TRDD3 (6 bases). Deletions cut 2 bases from V and 5 bases from J, with 11 bases between. The germline gives CDR1 GEAIGNYY, CDR2 EKD. The CDR3 runs 13 residues. The chain's CDR3 is CACDSLLGDKLIF. The CDR3 nucleotides are TGTGCCTGTGACAGCCTCCTGGGGGATAAACTCATCTTT.

This clone was picked up many times. A far more abundant clone sits one base away, making this likely a read error. The genes are TRDV2 and TRDJ1, with D possibly being TRDD3 (5 bases). Germline V gene sequence: CDR1 GEAIGNYY, CDR2 EKD. This CDR3 has 17 amino acids. In DNA, the CDR3 is TGTGCCCGTGACACCGTTGGGGTCGGATTATACACCGATAAACTCATCTTT. Protein: CARDTVGVGLYTDKLIF.

In this sample, this clone turned up a few times. Since a far larger clone is one base different, this is likely a read error. Other DNA sequences in the sample encode the same CDR3. This sequence joins TRDV2 and TRDJ1, with TRDD3 as a possible D gene (6 bases). CDR1 and CDR2 from the germline V gene are GEAIGNYY and EKD. CDR3 length: 16 residues. Trimming took off 4 bases at V and 5 bases at J, with 22 bases between the two ends. CDR3 coding DNA: TGTGCCTGTGATACCGTGGAGGCAACTGGGAAAGATAAACTCATCTTT. Translation gives CACDTVEATGKDKLIF.

The sample holds many counts of this clone. This chain joins TRDV2 and TRDJ1, with 8 bases aligning to TRDD3. Per germline, CDR1 GEAIGNYY and CDR2 EKD. The CDR3 is 16 amino acids. Germline trimming cut 3 bases from V and 0 bases from J; bases unmatched to any gene: 8. CDR3 in amino acids: CACDPVLGGYTDKLIF. DNA of the CDR3: TGTGCCTGTGACCCCGTACTGGGGGGTTACACCGATAAACTCATCTTT.

By frequency in the sample, this clone is medium-sized. The sample carries other DNA sequences with the same CDR3. This rearrangement joins TRDV2 to TRDJ1, with 8 bases that match TRDD3. The CDR3 consists of 15 residues. Germline CDR1 is GEAIGNYY and CDR2 is EKD. V trimming: 2 bases; J trimming: 0 bases; junction bases outside the gene matches: 4. The CDR3 reads CACDILLGDTDKLIF. The CDR3 coding sequence is TGTGCCTGTGACATTTTACTGGGGGACACCGATAAACTCATCTTT.

This clone was detected a few times. A far larger clone is one base from this, pointing to a likely read error. The identical CDR3 is also encoded by other nucleotide sequences in the sample. The J gene is TRDJ1, the V gene TRDV2; no clear D. The germline V gene encodes CDR1 GEAIGNYY and CDR2 EKD. V lost 0 bases and J 5 bases, leaving 21 bases between the germline ends. The CDR3 is 17 amino acids. As DNA, the CDR3 is TGTGCCTGTGACACCCTCTCTTCTCTCACTTCGGGGGATAAACTCATCTTT. The encoded protein is CACDTLSSLTSGDKLIF.

Of note for this clone: A read error is likely here: a far larger clone is one base away. Other DNA sequences in this specimen translate into the identical CDR3. The chain carries TRDV2 and TRDJ3; 8 bases align to TRDD3. Germline CDR1 and CDR2: GEAIGNYY and EKD. This CDR3 spans 22 amino acids. The CDR3 protein is CACDTVEYTGGAASWDTRQMFF. CDR3 DNA sequence: TGTGCCTGCGACACGGTTGAATATACTGGGGGTGCCGCGTCCTGGGACACCCGACAGATGTTTTTC.